Detailed here is one TCR beta chain. The data were obtained in a study of blood T cell repertoires in COVID-19. Repertoires were generated with immunoSEQ multiplex PCR, while TCRdb's copy carries only in-frame clones and drops some. The sample consists of 230,000 or so clones, roughly 84% of them appearing once. The sample comprised PBMCs or T cells enriched from blood (not recorded which). The receptor was derived from a woman aged 45-59 years who had been exposed to COVID-19.

For the CDR3, the DNA is TGTGCCAGCAGCGCGCGCCTAGTAGTTGGCTCCCTAGTATCCGGGGAGCTGTTTTTT. Protein product: CASSARLVVGSLVSGELFF. This rearrangement joins TRBV9 to TRBJ2-2; D gene ambiguous. V lost 3 bases and J 6 bases, leaving 27 bases between the germline ends. Germline CDR1 SGDLS, CDR2 YYNGEE. This CDR3 is 19 amino acids long.